This T cell receptor (beta chain) was captured in a study of shared clonotypes between healthy human individuals. General observations from the study: It was only blood that was sampled, and tissue repertoires likely differ.

As regards this clone: Its specificity is not known.

In the study's own analysis: In the immunoSEQ data, sequences were junction-only and lacked quality scores, so filtering differed. Some clones are missing from TCRdb's copy, which holds only in-frame ones; the method was immunoSEQ multiplex PCR. The D gene and trimming were derived from the DNA, and the V and J assignments and clone size from that table. The repertoire holds some 790,000 clones, with over 60% as singletons. Germline assignment: CDR1 SGHTS and CDR2 YDEGEE. The germline V and J ends were trimmed by 1 base and 0 bases, with 8 bases remaining between them. The CDR3 is 15 amino acids. This clonotype was sampled from a woman under 40 in good health. The genes are TRBV5-8 and TRBJ1-3, with D unclear. The sequenced material came from memory CD4+ T cells sorted from blood. The subset denotes: CD45RA-negative fraction. The CDR3 reads CASSLYKSSGNTIYF. CDR3 DNA: TGTGCCAGCAGCTTGTACAAGAGCTCTGGAAACACCATATATTTT. The whole variable domain, remainder taken from reference TRBV5-8 and TRBJ1-3, is EAGVTQSPTHLIKTRGQQATLRCSPISGHTSVYWYQQALGLGLQFLLWYDEGEERNRGNFPPRFSGRQFPNYSSELNVNALELEDSALYLCASSLYKSSGNTIYFGEGSWLTVV.